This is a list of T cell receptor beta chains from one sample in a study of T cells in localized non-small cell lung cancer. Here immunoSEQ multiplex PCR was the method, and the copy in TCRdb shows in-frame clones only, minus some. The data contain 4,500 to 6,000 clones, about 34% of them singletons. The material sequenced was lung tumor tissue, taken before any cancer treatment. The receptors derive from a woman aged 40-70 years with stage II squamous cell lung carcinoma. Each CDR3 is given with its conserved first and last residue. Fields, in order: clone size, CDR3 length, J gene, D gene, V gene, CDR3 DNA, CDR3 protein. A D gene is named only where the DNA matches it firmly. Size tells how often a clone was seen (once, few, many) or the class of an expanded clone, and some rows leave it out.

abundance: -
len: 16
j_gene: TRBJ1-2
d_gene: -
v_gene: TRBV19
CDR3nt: TGTGCCAGTAGTAACACCGGGCGGGGGCGCTTCTATGGCTACACCTTC
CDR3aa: CASSNTGRGRFYGYTF

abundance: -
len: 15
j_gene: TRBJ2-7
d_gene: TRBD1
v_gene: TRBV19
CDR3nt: TGTGCCAGTAGTATTAAGGGACAGGGGAACTACGAGCAGTACTTC
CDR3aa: CASSIKGQGNYEQYF

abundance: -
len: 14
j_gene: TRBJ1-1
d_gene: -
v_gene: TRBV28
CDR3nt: TGTGCCAGCAGTTTGGGGCCAAAGAACACTGAAGCTTTCTTT
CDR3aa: CASSLGPKNTEAFF

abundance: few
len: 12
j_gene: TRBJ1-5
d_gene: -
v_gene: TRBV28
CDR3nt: TGTGCCAGCAGGGACCCCAATCAGCCCCAGCATTTT
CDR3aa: CASRDPNQPQHF

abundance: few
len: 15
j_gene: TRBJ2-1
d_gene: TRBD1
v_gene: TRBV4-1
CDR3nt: TGCGCCAGCAGCCTCTCCGGGACAGGGGTCAGTGAGCAGTTCTTC
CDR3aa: CASSLSGTGVSEQFF

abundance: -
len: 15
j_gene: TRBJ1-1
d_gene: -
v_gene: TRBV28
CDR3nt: TGTGCCAGCAGTTTAGTTGGGCAGGGTTTGGGTGAAGCTTTCTTT
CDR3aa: CASSLVGQGLGEAFF

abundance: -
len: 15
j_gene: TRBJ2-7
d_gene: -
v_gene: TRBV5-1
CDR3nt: TGCGCCAGCAGCCCAACCTACGGGGGCGACTACGAGCAGTACTTC
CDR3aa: CASSPTYGGDYEQYF

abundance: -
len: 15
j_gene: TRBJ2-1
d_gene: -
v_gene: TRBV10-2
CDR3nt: TGCGCCAGCAGTGACGAGGTACTAGTGGGCGATGAGCAGTTCTTC
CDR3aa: CASSDEVLVGDEQFF

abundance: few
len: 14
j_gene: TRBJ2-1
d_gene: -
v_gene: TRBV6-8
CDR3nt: TGTGCCAGCAGTTATAGGGCGGCAACCAATGAGCAGTTCTTC
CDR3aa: CASSYRAATNEQFF

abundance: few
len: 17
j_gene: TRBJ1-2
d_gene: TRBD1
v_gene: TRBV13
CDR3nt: TGTGCCAGCAGCTTCCACCTATCACAGGGGGGGAACTATGGCTACACCTTC
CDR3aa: CASSFHLSQGGNYGYTF

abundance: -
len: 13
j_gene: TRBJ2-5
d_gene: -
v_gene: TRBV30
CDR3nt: TGTGCCTGGAGTGAAACAGGGTCACCGGCCCAGTACTTC
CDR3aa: CAWSETGSPAQYF

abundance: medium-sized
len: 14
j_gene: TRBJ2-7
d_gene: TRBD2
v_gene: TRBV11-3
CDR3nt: TGTGCCAGCAGCTCGGCGCTAGCGGGAGGCGAGCAGTACTTC
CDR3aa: CASSSALAGGEQYF

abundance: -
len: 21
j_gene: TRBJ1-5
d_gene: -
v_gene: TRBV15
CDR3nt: TGTGCCACCAGCAGAGATCCGCCGAGACAGGACTTCTCTTATAGCAATCAGCCCCAGCATTTT
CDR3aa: CATSRDPPRQDFSYSNQPQHF

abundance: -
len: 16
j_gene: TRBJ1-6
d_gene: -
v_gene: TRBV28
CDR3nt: TGTGCCAGCAGTTTATTTCAGACAGGCGCGACGGGGGCCCTCCACTTT
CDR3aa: CASSLFQTGATGALHF

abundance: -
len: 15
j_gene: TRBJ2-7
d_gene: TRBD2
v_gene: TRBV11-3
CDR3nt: TGTGCCAGCAGCTTAGGTCTAGCGGGGACCTACGAGCAGTACTTC
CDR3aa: CASSLGLAGTYEQYF

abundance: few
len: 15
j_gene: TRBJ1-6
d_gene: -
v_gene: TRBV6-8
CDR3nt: TGTGCCAGCAAGGGGGACGATTCATATAATTCACCCCTCCACTTT
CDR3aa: CASKGDDSYNSPLHF

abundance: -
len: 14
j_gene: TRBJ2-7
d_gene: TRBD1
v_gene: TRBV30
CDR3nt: TGTGCCTGGAGCCCGGGACAGGGGCTGCAGTCGTGGTACTTC
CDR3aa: CAWSPGQGLQSWYF

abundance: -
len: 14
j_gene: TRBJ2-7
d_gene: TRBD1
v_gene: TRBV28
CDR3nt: TGTGCCAGCAGTCGACTAAGGACAGGCCCCCAGCAGTACTTC
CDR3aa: CASSRLRTGPQQYF

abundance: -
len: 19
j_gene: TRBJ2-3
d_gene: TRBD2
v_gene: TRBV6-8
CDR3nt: TGTGCCAGCAGTGGCCTTGGCTTAGCGGGCAAAACTAGCACAGATACGCAGTATTTT
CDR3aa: CASSGLGLAGKTSTDTQYF

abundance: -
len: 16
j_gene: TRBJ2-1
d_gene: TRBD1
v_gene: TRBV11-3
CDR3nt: TGTGCCAGCAGCTTCCGATGGGACAGGGAGTTGAATGAGCAGTTCTTC
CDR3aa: CASSFRWDRELNEQFF

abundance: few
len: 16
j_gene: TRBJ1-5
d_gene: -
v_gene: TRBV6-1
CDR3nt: TGTGCCAGCAGTGAAGAGGGCAGGGCATATCATCAGCCCCAGCATTTT
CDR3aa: CASSEEGRAYHQPQHF

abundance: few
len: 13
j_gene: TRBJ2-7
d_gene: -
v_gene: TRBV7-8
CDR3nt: TGTGCCAGCAGCGCCGACACTCACTACGAGCAGTACTTC
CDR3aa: CASSADTHYEQYF

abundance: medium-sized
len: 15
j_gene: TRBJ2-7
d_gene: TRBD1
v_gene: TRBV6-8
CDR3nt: TGTGCCAGCAGTCCCGGACAGGAGACCAAATACGAGCAGTACTTC
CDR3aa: CASSPGQETKYEQYF

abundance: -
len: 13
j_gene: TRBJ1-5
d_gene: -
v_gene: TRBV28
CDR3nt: TGTGCCAGCGGGCGGGATAGCAATCAGCCCCAGCATTTT
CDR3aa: CASGRDSNQPQHF

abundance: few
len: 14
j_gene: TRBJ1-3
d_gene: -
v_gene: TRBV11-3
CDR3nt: TGTGCCAGCAGCTTGCTCCTCTCTGGAAACACCATATATTTT
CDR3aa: CASSLLLSGNTIYF

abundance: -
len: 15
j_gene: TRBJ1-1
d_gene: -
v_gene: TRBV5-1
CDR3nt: TGCGCCAGCAGCCTCTCCGCGGGGCTGGGGACTGAAGCTTTCTTT
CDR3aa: CASSLSAGLGTEAFF

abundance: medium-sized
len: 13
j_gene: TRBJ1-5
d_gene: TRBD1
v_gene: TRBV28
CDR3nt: TGTGCCAGCAGGAAGGCAGGGGGTCAGCCCCAGCATTTT
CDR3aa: CASRKAGGQPQHF

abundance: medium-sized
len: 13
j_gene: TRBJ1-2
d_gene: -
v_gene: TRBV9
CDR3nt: TGTGCCAGCAGCGCCGGACAGTTGTATGGCTACACCTTC
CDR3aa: CASSAGQLYGYTF

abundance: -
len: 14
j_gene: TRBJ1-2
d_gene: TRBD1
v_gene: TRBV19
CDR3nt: TGTGCCAGCCTGGGACAGCCCTTTAACTATGGCTACACCTTC
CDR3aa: CASLGQPFNYGYTF

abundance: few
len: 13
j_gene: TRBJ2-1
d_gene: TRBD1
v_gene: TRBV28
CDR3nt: TGTGCCAGCAGTTCGGGGAGGGGACAGGGGCCGTTCTTC
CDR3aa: CASSSGRGQGPFF

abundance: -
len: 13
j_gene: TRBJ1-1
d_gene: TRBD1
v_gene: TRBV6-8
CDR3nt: TGTGCCAGCAGACAAACAGGGGGCACTGAAGCTTTCTTT
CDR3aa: CASRQTGGTEAFF

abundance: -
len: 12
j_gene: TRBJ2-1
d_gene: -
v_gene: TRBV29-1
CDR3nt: TGCAGCGTTCTTCCTGGAGGCAATGAGCAGTTCTTC
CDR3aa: CSVLPGGNEQFF

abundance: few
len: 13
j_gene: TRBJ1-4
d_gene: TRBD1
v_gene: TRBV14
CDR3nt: TGTGCCAGCAGCCGGACAGGGGTTGAAAAACTGTTTTTT
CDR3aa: CASSRTGVEKLFF

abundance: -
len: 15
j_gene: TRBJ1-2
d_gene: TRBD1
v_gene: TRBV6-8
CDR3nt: TGTGCCAGCAGTCCCGGGACAGGGGCCGGCTATGGCTACACCTTC
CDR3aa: CASSPGTGAGYGYTF

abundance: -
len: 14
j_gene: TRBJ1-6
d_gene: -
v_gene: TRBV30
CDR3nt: TGTGCCTGGGGTGGGACGGATGTATATTCACCCCTCCACTTT
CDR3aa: CAWGGTDVYSPLHF

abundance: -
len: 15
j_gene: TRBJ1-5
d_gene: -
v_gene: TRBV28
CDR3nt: TGTGCCAGCAGTGCCCCGGGGGTTACCAATCAGCCCCAGCATTTT
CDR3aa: CASSAPGVTNQPQHF

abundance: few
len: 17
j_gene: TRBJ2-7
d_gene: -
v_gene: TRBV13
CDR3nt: TGTGCCAGCAGCCTAGGGGGAGAAGGCGTCAGGGCCAACGAGCAGTACTTC
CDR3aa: CASSLGGEGVRANEQYF

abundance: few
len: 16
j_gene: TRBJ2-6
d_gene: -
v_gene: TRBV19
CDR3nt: TGTGCCAGTAGTATCTCCTCGGTAACTGGGGCCAACGTCCTGACTTTC
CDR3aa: CASSISSVTGANVLTF

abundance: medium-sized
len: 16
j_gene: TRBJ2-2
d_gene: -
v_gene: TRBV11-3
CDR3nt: TGTGCCAGCAGCAGGCCTACAGGGCGGAGCGCCGGGGAGCTGTTTTTT
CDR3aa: CASSRPTGRSAGELFF

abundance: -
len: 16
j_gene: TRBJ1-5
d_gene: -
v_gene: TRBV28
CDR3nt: TGTGCCAGCAGTTTGCCCGGCGGGCAGCTCAATCAGCCCCAGCATTTT
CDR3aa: CASSLPGGQLNQPQHF

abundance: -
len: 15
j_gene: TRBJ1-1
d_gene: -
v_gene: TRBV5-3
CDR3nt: TGTGCCAGAAGCTTGGTCTCAACAGGTACCACTGAAGCTTTCTTT
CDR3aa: CARSLVSTGTTEAFF

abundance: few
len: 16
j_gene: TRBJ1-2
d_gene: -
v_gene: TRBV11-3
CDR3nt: TGTGCCAGCAGCCCAGGGCCGACTACGCCTAACTATGGCTACACCTTC
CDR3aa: CASSPGPTTPNYGYTF

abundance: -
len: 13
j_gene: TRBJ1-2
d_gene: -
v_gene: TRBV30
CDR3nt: TGTGCCTGGAGTTCTCCGGCTAACTATGGCTACACCTTC
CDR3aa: CAWSSPANYGYTF

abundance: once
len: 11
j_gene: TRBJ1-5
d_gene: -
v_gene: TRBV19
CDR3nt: TGTGCCAGTAGTGGGGGTCAGCCCCAGCATTTT
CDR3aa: CASSGGQPQHF

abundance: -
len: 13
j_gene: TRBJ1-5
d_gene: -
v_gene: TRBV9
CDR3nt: TGTGCCAGCGGAAGACGGAGCAATCAGCCCCAGCATTTT
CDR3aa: CASGRRSNQPQHF

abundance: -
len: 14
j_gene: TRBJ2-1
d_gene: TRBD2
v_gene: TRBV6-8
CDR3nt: TGTGCCATCAGTGTCCAGCGGGACTACAATGAGCAGTTCTTC
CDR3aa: CAISVQRDYNEQFF

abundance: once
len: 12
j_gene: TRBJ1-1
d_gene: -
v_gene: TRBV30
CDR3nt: TGTGCCTGGGCTCTGGAGGACACTGAAGCTTTCTTT
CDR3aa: CAWALEDTEAFF